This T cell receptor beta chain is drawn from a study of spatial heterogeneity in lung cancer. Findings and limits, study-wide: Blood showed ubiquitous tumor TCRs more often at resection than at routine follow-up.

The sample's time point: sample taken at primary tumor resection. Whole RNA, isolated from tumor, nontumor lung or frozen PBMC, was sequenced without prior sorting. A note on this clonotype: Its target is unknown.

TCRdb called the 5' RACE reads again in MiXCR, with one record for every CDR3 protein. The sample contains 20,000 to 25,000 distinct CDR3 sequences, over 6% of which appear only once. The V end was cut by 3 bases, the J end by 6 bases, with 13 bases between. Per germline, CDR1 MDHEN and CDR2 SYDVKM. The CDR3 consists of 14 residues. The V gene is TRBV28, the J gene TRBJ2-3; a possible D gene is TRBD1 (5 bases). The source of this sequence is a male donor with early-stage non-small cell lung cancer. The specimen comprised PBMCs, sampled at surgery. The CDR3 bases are TGTGCCAGCAGTTTGCCAGGGTTTTCGGATACGCAGTATTTT. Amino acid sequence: CASSLPGFSDTQYF.